The sample holds a few counts of the clone carrying this T cell receptor (beta chain). Its specificity is unknown. The sequenced fragment ends 3 residues before the CDR3 boundary, so the rest is inferred from the germline J gene. Germline V gene sequence: CDR1 GTSNPN, CDR2 SVGIG (reference sequence). This CDR3 spans 14 amino acids. After removal of 3 bases from V and 5 bases from J, the junction contained 3 bases not matched to a gene. Clones were sequenced by immunoSEQ multiplex PCR, and TCRdb holds only the in-frame ones, with some missing. The repertoire consists of some 40,000 clones, none detected only once. The source of the sample is a study of T cell clonality in common variable immunodeficiency. Regarding the study as a whole: Fewer TCRbeta clones were shared among CVID subjects than controls. Common variable immunodeficiency TCR beta sequences reportedly had fewer deletions and N-nucleotide insertions.

Sequenced sample: peripheral blood mononuclear cells. This receptor was identified in a person aged 18 to 70 in good health. The V and J genes are TRBV30 and TRBJ2-1; 11 bases agree with TRBD2. The CDR3 loop reads CAWRGLAVNNEQFF. The sequenced part of the CDR3 DNA is TGTGCCTGGAGGGGACTAGCGGTCAACAATGAG.